The clone carrying this T cell receptor (beta chain) was seen just once. The entry originates in a study of shared clonotypes between healthy human individuals. Some clones are missing from TCRdb's copy, which holds only in-frame ones; the method was immunoSEQ multiplex PCR. The sample lists about 490,000 clones; 76% were seen once. About 90 million PBMCs were counted before genomic DNA extraction. Germline V CDR1 and CDR2: SGHTA, FQGNSA. Trimming left V 1 base short and J 6 bases short, with 19 bases between. The length of the CDR3 is 17 residues. The sequenced material came from PBMCs. This TCR was recovered from a woman in her thirties or forties in good health. Some clones in this sample may be carry-over from other donors' samples. The J gene is TRBJ2-1, the V gene TRBV7-2, with a possible D match to TRBD1 (6 bases). CDR3 coding DNA: TGTGCCAGCAGCTTAGAGGACAGAGGTTCTTTAAGCAATGAGCAGTTCTTC. Translating gives CASSLEDRGSLSNEQFF.